Below are 28 T cell receptor beta chains sequenced from a single sample in a study of radiotherapy plus CTLA-4 blockade in lung cancer (dated by TCRdb to the late 2010s). Library preparation used the immunoSEQ multiplex PCR assay. TCRdb obtained this table from immuneACCESS and retained in-frame rearrangements with V and J assigned. These tables miss some clones; where compared with another copy, unresolved V genes account for less than half of the shortfall, and the remainder is unexplained. For this sample there are about 36,000 clones; about two thirds appear just once. Approximately 11% of the sample rests with the top ten. The sample here was peripheral blood, taken from a patient treated with radiotherapy plus ipilimumab. These receptors all come from a human donor with non-small cell lung cancer who had stable disease on radiotherapy plus ipilimumab.

V gene TRBV11-2 combines with J gene TRBJ1-4; 11 bases align to TRBD1. The V segment lost 5 bases and the J segment 0 bases; nucleotides outside the gene matches: 2. The V gene's germline CDR1 is SGHAT and CDR2 FQNNGV. CDR3 length: 16 amino acids. The CDR3 loop reads CASSLGQGATNEKLFF. As DNA, the CDR3 is TGTGCCAGCAGCCTGGGACAGGGGGCAACTAATGAAAAACTGTTTTTT.

This sequence joins TRBV19 and TRBJ1-1; D unresolved. Germline V CDR1 and CDR2: LNHDA, SQIVND (reference sequence). The germline V and J ends were trimmed by 3 bases and 5 bases, with 16 bases remaining between them. CDR3 size: 15 residues. In DNA, the CDR3 is TGTGCCAGTAGTATGGTTGGTGCGGGAGGTACTGAAGCTTTCTTT. Encoded protein: CASSMVGAGGTEAFF.

The chain is built from TRBV6-1 and TRBJ1-5; D gene ambiguous. Germline CDR1 and CDR2: MNHNS and SASEGT. This CDR3 comprises 11 residues. Trimming removed 0 bases from V and 16 bases from J, with 10 bases in between. The DNA of the CDR3 is TGTGCCAGCAGTGAAGCGGTCCCTCTACATTTT. Protein sequence: CASSEAVPLHF.

Regarding this clone: This same CDR3 is encoded by further DNA sequences in the sample. The chain joins TRBV15 to TRBJ1-5, with 9 bases aligning to TRBD1. CDR3 length: 14 amino acids. The V gene's germline CDR1 is LNHNV and CDR2 YYDKDF (reference sequence). V dropped 3 bases and J dropped 4; count of bases not matched to a gene: 1. The CDR3 nucleotides are TGTGCCACCAGCAGGGACAGGGGAAATCAGCCCCAGCATTTT. Translating gives CATSRDRGNQPQHF. The whole variable domain, filled in from reference TRBV15 and TRBJ1-5, reads DAMVIQNPRYQVTQFGKPVTLSCSQTLNHNVMYWYQQKSSQAPKLLFHYYDKDFNNEADTPDNFQSRRPNTSFCFLDIRSPGLGDTAMYLCATSRDRGNQPQHFGDGTRLSIL.

V and J are TRBV6-1 and TRBJ1-1; D is unclear. The CDR3 is 13 residues long. Trimming shortened V by 4 bases and J by 2 bases, and 8 bases separated the two germline ends. Germline assignment: CDR1 MNHNS and CDR2 SASEGT. The CDR3 sequence: CASSASFNTEAFF. The CDR3 DNA is TGTGCCAGCAGTGCCAGTTTTAACACTGAAGCTTTCTTT.

This chain links TRBV27 with TRBJ2-5, with D maybe TRBD2 (5 bases). This CDR3 contains 14 residues. Trimming cost V 0 bases and J 5 bases, with 10 bases left between them. Germline V gene sequence: CDR1 MNHEY, CDR2 SMNVEV (reference sequence). The CDR3 sequence: CASSLSGVSETQYF. DNA of the CDR3: TGTGCCAGCAGTTTATCCGGGGTTTCGGAGACCCAGTACTTC.

The V gene is TRBV6-1, the J gene TRBJ1-1; D unresolved. The V end was cut by 5 bases, the J end by 4 bases, with 8 bases between. This CDR3 region has 12 residues. Germline V gives CDR1 MNHNS, CDR2 SASEGT. CDR3: CASSPGSTEAFF. DNA for the CDR3: TGTGCCAGCAGTCCGGGTAGCACTGAAGCTTTCTTT.

The chain joins TRBV7-9 to TRBJ1-3; tentative D call: TRBD1 (5 bases). Trimming cost V 4 bases and J 1 base, with 17 bases left between them. This CDR3 comprises 17 residues. In germline, CDR1 is SEHNR, CDR2 FQNEAQ (reference sequence). The DNA for the CDR3 is TGTGCCAGCAGCTCCTGGGGGGGGGAAGGATCTGGAAACACCATATATTTT. This codes for CASSSWGGEGSGNTIYF.

This sequence joins TRBV11-2 and TRBJ1-2; 7 positions agree with TRBD1. The germline gives CDR1 SGHAT, CDR2 FQNNGV. V shed 4 bases and J 6 bases; nucleotides not matched to a gene: 14. The CDR3 totals 16 residues. The CDR3: CASSSLGGTRGHGYTF. CDR3 in DNA: TGTGCCAGCAGCTCCTTAGGGGGCACACGCGGTCATGGCTACACCTTC.

The chain carries TRBV7-9 and TRBJ2-7; D is uncertain. This CDR3 has 13 amino acids. The V gene's germline CDR1 is SEHNR and CDR2 FQNEAQ (reference sequence). V was clipped by 3 bases and J by 0 bases, with 6 bases between them. CDR3 nucleotides: TGTGCCAGCAGCTTGCACACCTCCTACGAGCAGTACTTC. It is translated as CASSLHTSYEQYF.

CDR3 residues: CASSPLGDSYGYTF. The CDR3 DNA is TGTGCCAGCAGTCCCCTAGGGGACAGCTATGGCTACACCTTC. The J gene is TRBJ1-2, the V gene TRBV6-6, with 7 bases aligning to TRBD1. This CDR3 region has 14 residues. V gave up 5 bases and J gave up 4 bases; unmatched junction bases: 7. CDR1 is MNHNY, CDR2 SVGAGI, per germline (reference sequence).

The chain recombines TRBV4-2 with TRBJ2-3, with a possible D match to TRBD1 (5 bases). Trimming pared 1 base from V and 3 bases from J, leaving 11 bases between. CDR1 is LGHNA, CDR2 YNFKEQ, per germline. CDR3 length: 15 amino acids. This CDR3 reads CASSQARQTTDTQYF. CDR3 coding DNA: TGTGCCAGCAGCCAAGCGCGACAGACGACAGATACGCAGTATTTT.

This clone was found a few times. The chain couples TRBV15 to TRBJ2-1; 9 positions match TRBD1. The CDR3 is 16 residues long. The junction had 10 bases not matched to a gene; V was cut back by 2 bases and J by 8 bases. Germline CDR1 reads LNHNV; CDR2 reads YYDKDF (reference sequence). CDR3 residues: CATSRQGQGRFHEQFF. In DNA form, the CDR3 reads TGTGCCACCAGCAGACAAGGACAGGGGAGATTCCATGAGCAGTTCTTC. Supplemented by reference TRBV15 and TRBJ2-1, the full variable domain reads DAMVIQNPRYQVTQFGKPVTLSCSQTLNHNVMYWYQQKSSQAPKLLFHYYDKDFNNEADTPDNFQSRRPNTSFCFLDIRSPGLGDTAMYLCATSRQGQGRFHEQFFGPGTRLTVL.

The chain combines TRBV7-9 with TRBJ1-5, with D uncertain. V was trimmed by 1 base and J by 0 bases, leaving 7 bases between them. Per the germline V gene, CDR1 is SEHNR and CDR2 is FQNEAQ (reference sequence). The CDR3 covers 15 residues. The CDR3 loop reads CASSLGEYSNQPQHF. For the CDR3, the DNA is TGTGCCAGCAGCTTAGGGGAGTATAGCAATCAGCCCCAGCATTTT.

This clone occurred a few times. The V gene is TRBV7-9, the J gene TRBJ1-2; D possibly corresponds to TRBD1 (6 bases). The germline CDR1 and CDR2 sequences are SEHNR and FQNEAQ (reference sequence). The CDR3 contains 13 residues. V gave up 1 base and J gave up 4 bases, with 7 bases separating them. The DNA for the CDR3 is TGTGCCAGCAGCTTAGTGACAGGCTATGGCTACACCTTC. The encoded protein is CASSLVTGYGYTF.

This clone appeared once. The J gene is TRBJ1-5, the V gene TRBV4-1; no reliable D call. V dropped 0 bases and J dropped 1 base, with 10 bases sitting between them. This CDR3 comprises 16 residues. CDR1 MGHRA and CDR2 YSYEKL come from the germline V gene. CDR3 bases: TGCGCCAGCAGCCAAGACGTAAGCGAGAGCAATCAGCCCCAGCATTTT. This translates into CASSQDVSESNQPQHF.

J is TRBJ2-6 and V is TRBV6-5; D possibly corresponds to TRBD1 (6 bases). The CDR3 runs 15 residues. The germline V and J ends were trimmed by 4 bases and 4 bases, with 11 bases remaining between them. Per the germline V gene, CDR1 is MNHEY and CDR2 is SVGAGI. CDR3 residues: CASSFRGSGANVLTF. The DNA of the CDR3 is TGTGCCAGCAGTTTCAGGGGTAGCGGGGCCAACGTCCTGACTTTC.

The V call is TRBV25-1, the J call TRBJ1-1; no reliable D call. The length of the CDR3 is 15 residues. Germline CDR1 is MGHDK and CDR2 is SYGVNS. V was shortened by 6 bases and J by 1 base, with 15 bases between the two germline ends. The CDR3 reads CASRVSGSQNTEAFF. Here the CDR3 DNA reads TGTGCCAGCAGGGTCTCGGGGTCCCAGAACACTGAAGCTTTCTTT. Supplemented by reference TRBV25-1 and TRBJ1-1, the full variable domain reads EADIYQTPRYLVIGTGKKITLECSQTMGHDKMYWYQQDPGMELHLIHYSYGVNSTEKGDLSSESTVSRIRTEHFPLTLESARPSHTSQYLCASRVSGSQNTEAFFGQGTRLTVV.

This clone appeared a few times. The chain links TRBV5-1 to TRBJ1-2; D gene uncertain. CDR1 and CDR2 from the germline V gene are SGHRS and YFSETQ. The CDR3 runs to 15 residues. Between the trimmed V and J ends, which lost 2 bases and 2 bases, there was a span of 13 bases. CDR3 bases: TGCGCCAGCAGCTTCGTATCCGGTTTGAACTATGGCTACACCTTC. Its protein is CASSFVSGLNYGYTF. Full variable domain (missing parts from reference TRBV5-1 and TRBJ1-2): KAGVTQTPRYLIKTRGQQVTLSCSPISGHRSVSWYQQTPGQGLQFLFEYFSETQRNKGNFPGRFSGRQFSNSRSEMNVSTLELGDSALYLCASSFVSGLNYGYTFGSGTRLTVV.

The chain has TRBV19 and TRBJ2-5; the D gene is possibly TRBD1 (5 bases). The CDR3 has 15 residues. CDR1 is LNHDA, CDR2 SQIVND, per germline (reference sequence). The germline V and J ends were trimmed by 6 bases and 9 bases, with 23 bases remaining between them. The CDR3 DNA follows: TGTGCCAGTAGCCCGTCGCACGAGACAGTCAGGCCCCAGTACTTC. It codes for CASSPSHETVRPQYF.

In this sample, this clone turned up a few times. This chain uses TRBV9 with TRBJ1-1; D remains unclear. V gave up 0 bases and J gave up 0 bases, with 6 bases separating them. The germline gives CDR1 SGDLS, CDR2 YYNGEE. This CDR3 has 14 amino acids. CDR3 protein: CASSVGLLNTEAFF. The CDR3 DNA reads TGTGCCAGCAGCGTAGGTCTCTTGAACACTGAAGCTTTCTTT.

CDR3 nucleotides: TGTGCCAGCAGCTCCTTCGGAGGGGCACAAAGCAATCAGCCCCAGCATTTT. Its protein product is CASSSFGGAQSNQPQHF. This rearrangement joins TRBV5-4 to TRBJ1-5, with D possibly being TRBD1 (5 bases). Germline CDR1 and CDR2: SGHNT and YYREEE (reference sequence). Trimming shortened V by 3 bases and J by 1 base, and 17 bases separated the two germline ends. The CDR3 runs to 17 residues. Variable domain in full (rest from reference TRBV5-4 and TRBJ1-5): ETGVTQSPTHLIKTRGQQVTLRCSSQSGHNTVSWYQQALGQGPQFIFQYYREEENGRGNFPPRFSGLQFPNYSSELNVNALELDDSALYLCASSSFGGAQSNQPQHFGDGTRLSIL.

The V and J genes are TRBV6-1 and TRBJ1-1; TRBD1 matches at 9 bases. The CDR3 totals 17 residues. The V segment lost 5 bases and the J segment 1 base; nucleotides outside the gene matches: 11. In germline, CDR1 is MNHNS, CDR2 SASEGT. The CDR3 bases are TGTGCCAGCAGTAAAGAAGGAAAGACAGGGGGGAACACTGAAGCTTTCTTT. Translation: CASSKEGKTGGNTEAFF.

This rearrangement joins TRBV6-5 to TRBJ2-7; 10 bases are a match to TRBD1. CDR3 length equals 13 residues. Germline V lookup: CDR1 MNHEY, CDR2 SVGAGI. V lost 8 bases to trimming and J lost 6 bases; unmatched junction nucleotides: 7. The DNA of the CDR3 is TGTGCCAGCGCGGGACAGGGGCGTTTCGAGCAGTACTTC. It encodes CASAGQGRFEQYF.

The chain joins TRBV5-1 to TRBJ2-1; 11 positions agree with TRBD1. V dropped 3 bases and J dropped 10; count of bases not matched to a gene: 3. Germline V gene data show CDR1 as SGHRS and CDR2 as YFSETQ. The CDR3 runs 13 residues. CDR3 nucleotide sequence: TGCGCCAGCAGCTGGGACAGGGGGAAAGAGCAGTTCTTC. Its translation is CASSWDRGKEQFF. Based on the CDR3 plus reference TRBV5-1 and TRBJ2-1, the full variable domain is KAGVTQTPRYLIKTRGQQVTLSCSPISGHRSVSWYQQTPGQGLQFLFEYFSETQRNKGNFPGRFSGRQFSNSRSEMNVSTLELGDSALYLCASSWDRGKEQFFGPGTRLTVL.

This sequence joins TRBV28 and TRBJ1-5, with D hard to call. Trimming took off 4 bases at V and 0 bases at J, with 7 bases between the two ends. The CDR3 is made up of 14 amino acids. Germline assignment: CDR1 MDHEN and CDR2 SYDVKM. The CDR3 bases are TGTGCCAGCAGTTCCGCAGATAGCAATCAGCCCCAGCATTTT. As protein: CASSSADSNQPQHF. Complete variable domain (other parts from reference TRBV28 and TRBJ1-5): DVKVTQSSRYLVKRTGEKVFLECVQDMDHENMFWYRQDPGLGLRLIYFSYDVKMKEKGDIPEGYSVSREKKERFSLILESASTNQTSMYLCASSSADSNQPQHFGDGTRLSIL.

This clone was found once. The genes are TRBV5-1 and TRBJ1-6; D may be TRBD1 (6 bases). Trimming took off 2 bases at V and 9 bases at J, with 12 bases between the two ends. Germline V CDR1 and CDR2: SGHRS, YFSETQ. This CDR3 has 14 residues. The CDR3 sequence is CASSLGGSGSPLHF. The CDR3 coding sequence is TGCGCCAGCAGCTTAGGGGGTTCAGGTTCACCCCTCCACTTT.

This clone was counted only a few times. This sequence joins TRBV4-3 and TRBJ2-3; 7 bases line up with TRBD1. V was pared by 5 bases and J by 3 bases, with 2 bases of the junction left unmatched. The CDR3 sequence is 13 residues long. Looked up from germline, CDR1 is LGHNA and CDR2 is YSLEER. CDR3 loop: CASSEQGTDTQYF. CDR3 bases: TGCGCCAGCAGCGAACAGGGGACAGATACGCAGTATTTT.